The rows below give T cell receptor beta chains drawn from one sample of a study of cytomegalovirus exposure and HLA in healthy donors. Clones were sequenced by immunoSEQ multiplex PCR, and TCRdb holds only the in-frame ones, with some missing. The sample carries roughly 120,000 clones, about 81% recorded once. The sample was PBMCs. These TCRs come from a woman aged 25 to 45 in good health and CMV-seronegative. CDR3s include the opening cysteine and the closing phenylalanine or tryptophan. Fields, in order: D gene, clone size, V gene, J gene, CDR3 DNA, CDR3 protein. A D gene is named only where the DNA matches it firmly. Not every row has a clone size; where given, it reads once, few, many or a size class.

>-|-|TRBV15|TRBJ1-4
TGTGCCACCAGCAGAGATATTGGAGGTGCTAATGAAAAACTGTTTTTT
CATSRDIGGANEKLFF
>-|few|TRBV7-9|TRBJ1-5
TGTGCCAGCAGCGCTGACAGAAATCAGCCCCAGCATTTT
CASSADRNQPQHF
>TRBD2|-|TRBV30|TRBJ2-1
TGTGCCTGGAGTACACCGTCGACTAGCGGGAGTAATGAGCAGTTCTTC
CAWSTPSTSGSNEQFF
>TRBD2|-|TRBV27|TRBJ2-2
TGTGCCAGCAGTTTGTTCGTCCCCCGGACTAGAAACACCGGGGAGCTGTTTTTT
CASSLFVPRTRNTGELFF
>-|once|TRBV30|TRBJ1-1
TGTGCCTGGAGGGGGCCTATATTCCAGAGGTACACTGAAGCTTTCTTT
CAWRGPIFQRYTEAFF
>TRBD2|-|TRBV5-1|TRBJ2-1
TGCGCCAGCAGCTTGGGATTACTAGCGGGAGGTGAGGATGAGCAGTTCTTC
CASSLGLLAGGEDEQFF
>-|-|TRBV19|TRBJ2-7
TGTGCCACTAGCCCGGGACTCACGATCTCCTACGAGCAGTACTTC
CATSPGLTISYEQYF
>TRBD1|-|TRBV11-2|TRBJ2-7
TGTGCCAGCAGCCACTTACAGGGGGCGGTTGTGGAGCAGTACTTC
CASSHLQGAVVEQYF
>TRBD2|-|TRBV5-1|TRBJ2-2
TGCGCCAGCAGCTTGGGCCTAGCGGCGAACACCGGGGAGCTGTTTTTT
CASSLGLAANTGELFF
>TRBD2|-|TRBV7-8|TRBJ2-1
TGTGCCAGCAGCGAGGTCGGGACTAGCGGGAGGGATGAGCAGTTCTTC
CASSEVGTSGRDEQFF
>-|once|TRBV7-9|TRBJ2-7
TGTGCCAGCAGCTTAGGGCGGGAATGGATCTACGAGCAGTGCTTC
CASSLGREWIYEQCF
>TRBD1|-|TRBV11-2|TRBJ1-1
TGTGCCAGCAGATCAAAAGACAGGGGAATGAACACTGAAGCTTTCTTT
CASRSKDRGMNTEAFF
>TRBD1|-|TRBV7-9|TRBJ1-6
TGTGCCAGCAGCTCGAGACAGGGTTATAATTCACCCCTCCACTTT
CASSSRQGYNSPLHF
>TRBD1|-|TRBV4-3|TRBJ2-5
TGCGCCAGCAGCCAAGAAGGGACAGCTCAAGAGACCCAGTACTTC
CASSQEGTAQETQYF
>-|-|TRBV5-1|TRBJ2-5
TGCGCCAGCAGCCCAGGGGTAGGGGAGACCCAGTACTTC
CASSPGVGETQYF
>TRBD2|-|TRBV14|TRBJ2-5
TGTGCCGGCAGTGAGGGAGGGGTGTACCAAGAGACCCAGTACTTC
CAGSEGGVYQETQYF
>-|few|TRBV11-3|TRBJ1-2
TGTGCCAGCAGCTTAGGTCGGGATGGCTACACCTTC
CASSLGRDGYTF
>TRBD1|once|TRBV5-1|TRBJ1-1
TGCGCCAGCAGACAGGGGGCGAGCACTGAAGCTTTCTTT
CASRQGASTEAFF
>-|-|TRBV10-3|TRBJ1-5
TGTGCCATCAGCCAGTTGGGGGGAGAGCAGCCCCAGCATTTT
CAISQLGGEQPQHF
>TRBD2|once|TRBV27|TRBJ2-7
TGTGCCAGCAGTTTATCAGCTAGCGGGTACTACGAGCAGTACTTC
CASSLSASGYYEQYF
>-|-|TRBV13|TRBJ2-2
TGTGCCAGCAGCTTAGCGGCGAACACCGGGGAGCTGTTTTTT
CASSLAANTGELFF
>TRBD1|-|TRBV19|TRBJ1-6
TGTGCCAGTAGTATAGACGAGGGGGCAAATTCACCCCTCCACTTT
CASSIDEGANSPLHF
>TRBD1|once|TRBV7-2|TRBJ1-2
TGTGCCAGCAGCTTAGGACAGGGGGCAAGTGGCTACACCTTC
CASSLGQGASGYTF
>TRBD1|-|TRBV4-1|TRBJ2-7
TGCGCCAGCAGCCAGGGCCGACAGGGGGTCTCCTACGAGCAGTACTTC
CASSQGRQGVSYEQYF
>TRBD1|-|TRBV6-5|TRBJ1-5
TGTGCCAGCAGTTACGGGACAGGACGGGGGATGCGTGCCCAGCATTTT
CASSYGTGRGMRAQHF
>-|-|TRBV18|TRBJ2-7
TGTGCCAGCTCAATCAGCGGCTCCTACGAGCAGTACTTC
CASSISGSYEQYF
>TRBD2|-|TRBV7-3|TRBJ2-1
TGTGCCAGCAGCCGAGCGGGGGTGTCTGAGCAGTTCTTC
CASSRAGVSEQFF
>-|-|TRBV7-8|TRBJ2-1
TGTGCCAGCAGCTCCCCCAGGCTGCGTGAGCAGTTCTTC
CASSSPRLREQFF
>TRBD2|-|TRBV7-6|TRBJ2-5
TGTGCCAGCAGCTTAGAACTAGCGGGAGGGCCGTCGGAGACCCAGTACTTC
CASSLELAGGPSETQYF
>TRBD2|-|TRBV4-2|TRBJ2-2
TGTGCCAGCAGCCTTGGGACTAGCGGGGGGGTCGGGAACACCGGGGAGCTGTTTTTT
CASSLGTSGGVGNTGELFF
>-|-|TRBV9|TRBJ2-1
TGTGCCAGCAGCGTAGCGGGAGCCCCGGGGTACAATGAGCAGTTCTTC
CASSVAGAPGYNEQFF
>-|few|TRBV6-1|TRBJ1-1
TGTGCCAGCATCTCCCCGGGGAGGGTTGAAGCTTTCTTT
CASISPGRVEAFF
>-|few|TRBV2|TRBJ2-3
TGTGCCAGCAGTGAACGAGATACGCAGTATTTT
CASSERDTQYF
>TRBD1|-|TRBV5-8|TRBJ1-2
TGTGCCAGCAGCTCAGGACAGGGCGGAGGATATGGCTACACCTTC
CASSSGQGGGYGYTF
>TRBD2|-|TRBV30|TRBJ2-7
TGTGCCTGGAGTTATACTAGCGGGCTTTCCTACGAGCAGTACTTC
CAWSYTSGLSYEQYF
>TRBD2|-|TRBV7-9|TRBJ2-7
TGTGCCAGCAGCTTTGATTATAGTAGGACTAGCGGGATGTACGAGCAGTACTTC
CASSFDYSRTSGMYEQYF
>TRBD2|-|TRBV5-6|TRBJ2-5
TGTGCCAGCAGCCCCCCACTAGCGGGGTCGGGGACCCAGTACTTC
CASSPPLAGSGTQYF
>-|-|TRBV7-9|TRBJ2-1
TGTGCCAGCAGCTTATTTAGCGCCTACAATGAGCAGTTCTTC
CASSLFSAYNEQFF
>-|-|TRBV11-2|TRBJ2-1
TGTGCCAGCAGCCCCAATCCAAGTGGCGGGGCCTACAATGAGCAGTTCTTC
CASSPNPSGGAYNEQFF
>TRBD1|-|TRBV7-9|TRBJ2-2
TGTGCCAGCAGCACCCGACAGGGGACCGGGGAGCTGTTTTTT
CASSTRQGTGELFF
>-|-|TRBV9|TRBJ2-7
TGTGCCAGCAGCGTGAACGGGGCCTACGAGCAGTACTTC
CASSVNGAYEQYF
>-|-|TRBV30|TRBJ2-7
TGTGCCTGCTCCCCCCGGGCCTACGAGCAGTACTTC
CACSPRAYEQYF
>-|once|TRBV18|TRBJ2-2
TGTGCCAGCTCATCCACGAACACCGGGGAGCTGTTTTTT
CASSSTNTGELFF
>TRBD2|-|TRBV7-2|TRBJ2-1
TGTGCCAGCAGCTTACGACTAGCGGGAGGCTACAATGAGCAGTTCTTC
CASSLRLAGGYNEQFF
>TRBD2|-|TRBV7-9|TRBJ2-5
TGTGCCAGCAGCTTACTAGCGGGACCGTTTGAGACCCAGTACTTC
CASSLLAGPFETQYF
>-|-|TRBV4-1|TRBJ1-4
TGCGCCAGCAGCCAGAGGTTTGCCGGTGAAAAACTGTTTTTT
CASSQRFAGEKLFF